What follows are 5 T cell receptor beta chains derived from one specimen sequenced in a study of cytomegalovirus exposure and HLA in healthy donors. PCR used 60 Vbeta primers and 13 Jbeta primers. The protocol was immunoSEQ multiplex PCR, while the TCRdb copy is restricted to in-frame clones and leaves out a portion. The table lists more than 150,000 clones, 79% of them singletons. Sequenced input: PBMCs. The receptors shown here come from a girl aged 5-17 years in good health and CMV-seropositive.

This chain connects TRBV7-2 to TRBJ2-7; a weak D match, TRBD2 (5 bases). Germline lookup yields CDR1 SGHTA and CDR2 FQGNSA. CDR3 length equals 15 residues. Trimming left V 1 base short and J 2 bases short, with 12 bases between. CDR3 nucleotides: TGTGCCAGCAGCTTAGGGGCGGGCCTTCCCTACGAGCAGTACTTC. It specifies CASSLGAGLPYEQYF.

Concerning this clone: The junction shows a germline mismatch at one end, possibly a read error. The CDR3 region is CASKLAGTMNAGELFF. CDR3 DNA sequence: TGTGCCAGCAAACTAGCGGGGACTATGAACGCCGGGGAGCTGTTTTTT. V and J are TRBV2 and TRBJ2-2; 10 bases match TRBD2. The CDR3 covers 16 residues. Germline V gives CDR1 SNHLY, CDR2 FYNNEI.

The chain carries TRBV29-1 and TRBJ2-7, with D possibly TRBD1 on 6 matching bases. Trimming stripped 6 bases from V and 0 bases from J, with 9 bases between. CDR3 size: 12 residues. Germline CDR1 reads SQVTM; CDR2 reads ANQGSEA. Written as DNA, the CDR3 is TGCAGCGTCGGCAGGGGCTCCTACGAGCAGTACTTC. As protein: CSVGRGSYEQYF.

The CDR3 nucleotides are TGTGCCAGCAGTGATTCGTCCCGGGGGTATGGCTACACCTTC. It translates to CASSDSSRGYGYTF. The chain employs TRBV25-1 and TRBJ1-2, with TRBD1 as a possible D gene (5 bases). Germline CDR1 and CDR2: MGHDK and SYGVNS. V dropped 3 bases and J dropped 5 bases, with 13 bases sitting between them. The CDR3 sequence is 14 residues long.

The chain combines TRBV2 with TRBJ2-7; TRBD1 matches at 8 bases. CDR1 and CDR2 (germline): SNHLY, FYNNEI. The CDR3 spans 14 residues. V lost 5 bases to trimming and J lost 0 bases; unmatched junction nucleotides: 3. The CDR3 region is CASSKDRASYEQYF. CDR3 bases: TGTGCCAGCAGTAAGGACAGGGCCTCCTACGAGCAGTACTTC.